A single sample gave rise to the 22 T cell receptor beta chains below, sequenced in a study of molecular identifiers for immune sequencing clone quantification. TCRdb processed the PCR reads anew with MiXCR; each CDR3 protein has one entry. The table includes approximately 500,000 distinct CDR3 sequences, 20% to 25% detected once. Sequencing was done on a sample of naive CD8+ T cells from blood, with Jurkat cell RNA spiked in. Subset indicated: FACS-sorted CD8+CD4-CCR7+CD45RA+ naive T cells. The receptors originated from a human donor in good health. Some libraries in this study had Jurkat cell RNA spiked in.

This clonotype was observed a handful of times. For the CDR3, the DNA is TGCGCCAGCAGCCAAGGGGGGCAGGGGGCTGGGGCCAACGTCCTGACTTTC. Amino acids: CASSQGGQGAGANVLTF. This chain joins TRBV4-3 and TRBJ2-6; 7 positions match TRBD1. The V gene's germline CDR1 is LGHNA and CDR2 YSLEER. This CDR3 region has 17 residues. Trimming removed 1 base from V and 2 bases from J; junction bases left unmatched: 5.

This clonotype was counted a few times. V and J are TRBV6-1 and TRBJ1-1; no firm D call. Trimming shortened V by 0 bases and J by 1 base, and 18 bases separated the two germline ends. Germline loops: CDR1 MNHNS, CDR2 SASEGT. The CDR3 contains 18 residues. The CDR3 DNA follows: TGTGCCAGCAGTGAAGCGTACCGGACCCGTAGGGAGAACACTGAAGCTTTCTTT. Translated, it gives CASSEAYRTRRENTEAFF.

The chain uses TRBV7-2 and TRBJ2-2; D uncertain. This CDR3 spans 15 amino acids. The V end lost 5 bases, the J end lost 0 bases, and 10 bases lay between the germline ends. Germline loops: CDR1 SGHTA, CDR2 FQGNSA. CDR3 sequence: CASSHVHSNTGELFF. CDR3 bases: TGTGCCAGCAGCCACGTACATTCGAACACCGGGGAGCTGTTTTTT.

This chain connects TRBV4-1 to TRBJ1-1; D unresolved. Between the trimmed V and J ends, which lost 4 bases and 0 bases, there was a span of 15 bases. The germline gives CDR1 MGHRA, CDR2 YSYEKL. The length of the CDR3 is 16 residues. CDR3 sequence reads: CASSRLSSALNTEAFF. The CDR3 DNA follows: TGCGCCAGCAGCCGGCTTTCTTCGGCGTTGAACACTGAAGCTTTCTTT.

This clonotype was counted many times. The chain is built from TRBV5-1 and TRBJ2-5, with 7 bases that match TRBD2. The CDR3 runs to 16 residues. Germline CDR1 reads SGHRS; CDR2 reads YFSETQ. V lost 0 bases to trimming and J lost 3 bases; unmatched junction nucleotides: 8. The CDR3 reads CASSLALADREETQYF. The CDR3 DNA reads as TGCGCCAGCAGCTTGGCCCTAGCGGATCGGGAAGAGACCCAGTACTTC.

This clonotype occurred many times. The rearrangement joins TRBV6-2 or TRBV6-3 to TRBJ1-1; D gene ambiguous. Trimming stripped 7 bases from V and 1 base from J, with 4 bases between. The CDR3 is 11 amino acids. CDR1 is MNHEY, CDR2 SVGEGT, per germline. The CDR3 protein is CASKENTEAFF. The CDR3 DNA is TGTGCCAGCAAGGAGAACACTGAAGCTTTCTTT.

This clonotype was detected a few times. This chain uses TRBV3-1 with TRBJ2-1, with 7 bases lining up with TRBD2. This CDR3 has 15 amino acids. The J segment lost 4 bases and the V segment lost 4 bases, leaving 7 bases of the junction unmatched. Germline V CDR1 and CDR2: LGHDT, YNNKEL (reference sequence). The CDR3 here is CASSPEAGLYNEQFF. As DNA, the CDR3 is TGTGCCAGCAGCCCGGAAGCGGGGCTTTACAATGAGCAGTTCTTC.

The chain joins TRBV6-2 or TRBV6-3 to TRBJ1-4, with 8 bases identical to TRBD1. Germline V CDR1 and CDR2: MNHEY, SVGEGT. CDR3 size: 14 residues. V dropped 5 bases and J dropped 10; count of bases not matched to a gene: 9. CDR3 coding DNA: TGTGCCAGCAGTCAAGGACAGGGCGTCGTAAAACTGTTTTTT. Its protein product is CASSQGQGVVKLFF.

This clonotype was counted ten times or more. This sequence joins TRBV4-3 and TRBJ2-7; TRBD1 might be the D (5 bases). This CDR3 has 16 residues. The germline V gene has CDR1 LGHNA and CDR2 YSLEER. The germline V and J ends were trimmed by 0 bases and 3 bases, with 15 bases remaining between them. The CDR3 protein is CASSQETWGRGYEQYF. CDR3 DNA sequence: TGCGCCAGCAGCCAAGAGACCTGGGGCCGAGGCTACGAGCAGTACTTC.

DNA of the CDR3: TGTGCCAGCAGTGAAAGGGAAGCAAAAGTACGCCAAGAGACCCAGTACTTC. Translation gives CASSEREAKVRQETQYF. The V gene is TRBV2, the J gene TRBJ2-5; D is ambiguous. CDR1 and CDR2 (germline): SNHLY, FYNNEI. The CDR3 consists of 17 residues. V was cut by 2 bases and J by 1 base, with 17 bases left in between.

This clonotype was counted ten times or more. The chain couples TRBV29-1 to TRBJ2-2; the D is unclear. The germline V gene encodes CDR1 SQVTM and CDR2 ANQGSEA. There are 14 residues in the CDR3. V was trimmed by 6 bases and J by 5 bases, leaving 16 bases between them. The CDR3 reads CSVPLGLGTGELFF. CDR3 nucleotide sequence: TGCAGCGTCCCCCTAGGTCTCGGGACCGGGGAGCTGTTTTTT.

The sample holds a few counts of this clonotype. The chain carries TRBV27 and TRBJ2-7; 8 bases are a match to TRBD1. The CDR3 extends over 15 amino acids. The trim removed 5 bases at V and 7 bases at J, leaving 13 bases unmatched. The V gene's germline CDR1 is MNHEY and CDR2 SMNVEV (reference sequence). The CDR3 region has the DNA TGTGCCAGCAGTCCGCGGACAGGGAAGGTTATGGAGCAGTACTTC. Protein sequence: CASSPRTGKVMEQYF.

This clonotype appeared many times. J is TRBJ2-4 and V is TRBV27; D gene unclear. This CDR3 has 15 residues. The V and J ends lost 6 bases and 0 bases respectively, with 12 bases between them. The germline gives CDR1 MNHEY, CDR2 SMNVEV (reference sequence). The CDR3 loop is CASRAGLLAKNIQYF. The DNA of the CDR3 is TGTGCCAGCAGGGCTGGGCTACTAGCCAAAAACATTCAGTACTTC.

The chain combines TRBV6-2 or TRBV6-3 with TRBJ2-5, with TRBD2 matching over 9 bases. V dropped 5 bases and J dropped 7; count of bases not matched to a gene: 17. Germline CDR1 is MNHEY and CDR2 is SVGEGT. This CDR3 region has 17 residues. In nucleotides, the CDR3 is TGTGCCAGCAGTCGTTGGGGGCGGGAGGGCCTAGAAGGGACCCAGTACTTC. Amino acids: CASSRWGREGLEGTQYF.

Details on this clonotype: A junction end diverges from the germline sequence, so it may reflect a read error. The V call is TRBV30, the J call TRBJ1-5; D remains ambiguous. The CDR3 length is 14 residues. In germline, CDR1 is GTSNPN, CDR2 SVGIG (reference sequence). CDR3 residues: CAWSVQGWDQAQHF. In DNA form, the CDR3 reads TGTGCCTGGAGTGTACAAGGGTGGGATCAGGCCCAGCATTTT. The full variable domain, its missing parts supplied by reference TRBV30 and TRBJ1-5, is SQTIHQWPATLVQPVGSPLSLECTVEGTSNPNLYWYRQAAGRGLQLLFYSVGIGQISSEVPQNLSASRPQDRQFILSSKKLLLSDSGFYLCAWSVQGWDQAQHFGDGTRLSIL.

In this sample, this clonotype turned up a few times. The chain has TRBV20-1 and TRBJ2-5; 10 nucleotides align to TRBD2. Germline V gene data show CDR1 as DFQATT and CDR2 as SNEGSKA (reference sequence). The CDR3 loop spans 16 amino acids. Germline trimming cut 7 bases from V and 2 bases from J; bases unmatched to any gene: 13. Written as DNA, the CDR3 is TGCAGTGGGAGACGTAGCGGGGGGCCTACTCAAGAGACCCAGTACTTC. Its protein is CSGRRSGGPTQETQYF.

The chain carries TRBV4-3 and TRBJ2-1, with D uncertain. The CDR3 has 13 residues. Trimming left V 0 bases short and J 9 bases short, with 9 bases between. The germline V gene encodes CDR1 LGHNA and CDR2 YSLEER. The CDR3 reads CASSQDPPAEQFF. The CDR3 DNA reads TGCGCCAGCAGCCAAGATCCCCCAGCTGAGCAGTTCTTC.

This clonotype was recorded many times. The chain has TRBV29-1 and TRBJ2-5; D possibly corresponds to TRBD1 (6 bases). V lost 7 bases, J lost 3 bases, and 15 bases lay in between. Germline loops: CDR1 SQVTM, CDR2 ANQGSEA. This CDR3 comprises 13 residues. The CDR3 reads CSAEAGAEETQYF. CDR3 nucleotide sequence: TGCAGCGCAGAAGCAGGGGCTGAAGAGACCCAGTACTTC.

The V call is TRBV6-5, the J call TRBJ2-1; 10 bases line up with TRBD1. The CDR3 is made up of 15 amino acids. Germline CDR1 and CDR2: MNHEY and SVGAGI. V was pared by 2 bases and J by 6 bases, with 4 bases of the junction left unmatched. Written as DNA, the CDR3 is TGTGCCAGCAGTTACGGGACAGGGGTAGGCAATGAGCAGTTCTTC. As protein: CASSYGTGVGNEQFF.

Notes on this clonotype: A much more abundant neighbour one base away suggests this may be a read error. The conserved closing phenylalanine or tryptophan is absent in this CDR3, likely reflecting a read error. V is TRBV7-2 and J is TRBJ2-5; 11 bases fit TRBD2. The junction had 4 bases not matched to a gene; V was cut back by 5 bases and J by 2 bases. The CDR3 sequence is 15 residues long. The germline V gene encodes CDR1 SGHTA and CDR2 FQGNSA. The CDR3 nucleotides are TGTGCCAGCAGCCCGACTAGCGGGATACAAGAGACCCAGTACTCC. It specifies CASSPTSGIQETQYS.

A remark on this clonotype: A much larger clone sits a single nucleotide away, making a read error possible. This chain uses TRBV7-9 with TRBJ2-7; maybe TRBD1 (5 bases). Germline-derived CDR1 and CDR2 are SEHNR and FQNEAQ (reference sequence). Trimming removed 11 bases from V and 0 bases from J, with 14 bases in between. The CDR3 is made up of 13 amino acids. CDR3 protein: CAGNSGRSYEQYF. CDR3 bases: TGTGCCGGCAATTCAGGGCGCTCCTACGAGCAGTACTTC.

This rearrangement joins TRBV20-1 to TRBJ1-1, with TRBD1 as a possible D gene (5 bases). With 4 bases removed from V and 0 bases from J, the gap between germline ends came to 9 bases. Germline-derived CDR1 and CDR2 are DFQATT and SNEGSKA (reference sequence). The CDR3 runs to 13 residues. In nucleotides, the CDR3 is TGCAGTGCTACCCGACAGATGAACACTGAAGCTTTCTTT. Residues: CSATRQMNTEAFF.